Following are 24 T cell receptor beta chains from one sample sequenced in a study of blood T cell repertoires in COVID-19 (dated by TCRdb to 2019 to 2021). Libraries were constructed by the immunoSEQ multiplex PCR assay. In its TCRdb copy, this immuneACCESS table keeps in-frame sequences only and misses some clones. Where compared with another copy, unresolved V genes explain less than half of these, and the others have no known cause. Within this sample are 250,000 or so clones, with 88% of them counted one time only. The top ten hold around 0.98% of the sample. The sample comprised peripheral blood. These receptors came from a woman aged 40 to 50 who had recovered from COVID-19.

This chain links TRBV6-2 or TRBV6-3 with TRBJ1-5; D ambiguous. CDR3 size: 15 residues. The germline CDR1 and CDR2 sequences are MNHEY and SVGEGT. With 4 bases removed from V and 0 bases from J, the gap between germline ends came to 10 bases. The CDR3 region is CASSSPGGSNQPQHF. DNA for the CDR3: TGTGCCAGCAGTTCCCCCGGCGGTAGCAATCAGCCCCAGCATTTT.

The J gene is TRBJ2-2, the V gene TRBV15; TRBD2 agrees at 10 bases. J gave up 3 bases and V 1 base, and 8 bases lay outside the gene matches. CDR1 is LNHNV, CDR2 YYDKDF, per germline (reference sequence). CDR3 length: 18 residues. The CDR3 spells CATSRGGSGRRDTGELFF. CDR3 DNA: TGTGCCACCAGCAGAGGGGGTAGCGGGAGGCGGGACACCGGGGAGCTGTTTTTT.

The chain is built from TRBV5-6 and TRBJ1-6, with 8 bases that match TRBD1. Trimming removed 4 bases from V and 14 bases from J; junction bases left unmatched: 5. CDR1 and CDR2 (germline): SGHDT, YYEEEE. The CDR3 totals 12 residues. Here the CDR3 DNA reads TGTGCCAGCAGCCACGGGACAGGTACCCTCCACTTT. Amino acid sequence: CASSHGTGTLHF.

The J gene is TRBJ2-1, the V gene TRBV24-1, with 13 bases fitting TRBD2. This CDR3 contains 16 residues. The germline gives CDR1 KGHDR, CDR2 SFDVKD. J lost 7 bases, V lost 5 bases, and 7 bases had no gene match. CDR3: CATSGGLAGASNEQFF. For the CDR3, the DNA is TGTGCCACCAGTGGTGGACTAGCGGGAGCAAGTAATGAGCAGTTCTTC.

This rearrangement joins TRBV5-1 to TRBJ2-1, with D perhaps matching TRBD2 (7 bases). Germline lookup yields CDR1 SGHRS and CDR2 YFSETQ. The CDR3 is 16 amino acids. The germline V and J ends were trimmed by 1 base and 4 bases, with 15 bases remaining between them. The DNA for the CDR3 is TGCGCCAGCAGCTTGTTTGTTGGGAGGGGGTACAATGAGCAGTTCTTC. This gives the protein CASSLFVGRGYNEQFF.

The CDR3 loop is CASSRFSGNYGYTF. The CDR3 DNA reads as TGTGCCAGCAGTCGCTTCTCCGGGAACTATGGCTACACCTTC. The V call is TRBV25-1, the J call TRBJ1-2; the D is unclear. V was pared by 5 bases and J by 2 bases, with 12 bases between. Germline CDR1 and CDR2: MGHDK and SYGVNS. The CDR3 is 14 residues long.

CDR3 in amino acids: CASSPRQGSLPQHF. CDR3 in DNA: TGTGCCAGCAGCCCGCGACAGGGGTCTTTACCCCAGCATTTT. The chain joins TRBV5-5 to TRBJ1-5; 8 bases map to TRBD1. Germline V gene sequence: CDR1 SGHKS, CDR2 YYEKEE (reference sequence). The CDR3 runs 14 residues. V trimming: 4 bases; J trimming: 10 bases; junction bases outside the gene matches: 10.

The rearrangement uses TRBV7-9 and TRBJ2-1, with 7 positions matching TRBD2. With 5 bases clipped from V and 9 bases from J, the junction kept 4 bases outside the gene matches. CDR1 and CDR2 (germline): SEHNR, FQNEAQ (reference sequence). The CDR3 extends over 12 amino acids. CDR3 protein: CASSGGEGEQFF. The CDR3 DNA follows: TGTGCCAGCAGCGGGGGGGAAGGTGAGCAGTTCTTC. Using reference TRBV7-9 and TRBJ2-1 for the parts outside the CDR3, the full variable domain is DTGVSQNPRHKITKRGQNVTFRCDPISEHNRLYWYRQTLGQGPEFLTYFQNEAQLEKSRLLSDRFSAERPKGSFSTLEIQRTEQGDSAMYLCASSGGEGEQFFGPGTRLTVL.

The genes are TRBV6-2 or TRBV6-3 and TRBJ2-1; 10 bases are a match to TRBD2. The CDR3 length is 17 residues. The germline V gene has CDR1 MNHEY and CDR2 SVGEGT. Trimming took 2 bases from V and 2 from J; bases not matched to a gene: 6. The CDR3 nucleotides are TGTGCCAGCAGTTACGGGGGACTAGCGCGGGCCTACAATGAGCAGTTCTTC. This encodes CASSYGGLARAYNEQFF.

The chain couples TRBV7-2 to TRBJ2-3, with D possibly matching TRBD1 (5 bases). Trimming shortened V by 2 bases and J by 3 bases, and 12 bases separated the two germline ends. Germline CDR1 SGHTA, CDR2 FQGNSA. The CDR3 covers 15 residues. The CDR3 sequence: CASSLIGDGTDTQYF. The CDR3 region has the DNA TGTGCCAGCAGCTTAATAGGGGATGGTACAGATACGCAGTATTTT.

The chain has TRBV19 and TRBJ2-2; 10 nucleotides agree with TRBD2. V trimming: 1 base; J trimming: 5 bases; junction bases outside the gene matches: 13. Germline V CDR1 and CDR2: LNHDA, SQIVND (reference sequence). CDR3 length: 19 amino acids. CDR3 nucleotides: TGTGCCAGTAGTATAGTAGGGAAGCTAGCGGGAGAAGGGACCGGGGAGCTGTTTTTT. Its translation is CASSIVGKLAGEGTGELFF. Variable domain in full (rest from reference TRBV19 and TRBJ2-2): DGGITQSPKYLFRKEGQNVTLSCEQNLNHDAMYWYRQDPGQGLRLIYYSQIVNDFQKGDIAEGYSVSREKKESFPLTVTSAQKNPTAFYLCASSIVGKLAGEGTGELFFGEGSRLTVL.

This sequence joins TRBV18 and TRBJ1-2; weak D call: TRBD1 (6 bases). The V end lost 5 bases, the J end lost 4 bases, and 14 bases lay between the germline ends. Germline V lookup: CDR1 KGHSH, CDR2 LQKENI. This CDR3 spans 14 amino acids. The CDR3 reads CASSTPGQPYGYTF. The DNA for the CDR3 is TGTGCCAGCTCAACCCCGGGACAACCCTATGGCTACACCTTC.

J is TRBJ1-1 and V is TRBV18, with 9 positions matching TRBD1. Germline-derived CDR1 and CDR2 are KGHSH and LQKENI. The CDR3 sequence is 17 residues long. The ends lost 2 bases at V and 5 bases at J; junction bases unmatched: 12. The CDR3 here is CASSPAQGAVMGTEAFF. CDR3 bases: TGTGCCAGCTCACCAGCACAGGGGGCGGTGATGGGGACTGAAGCTTTCTTT. The full variable domain, its missing parts supplied by reference TRBV18 and TRBJ1-1, is NAGVMQNPRHLVRRRGQEARLRCSPMKGHSHVYWYRQLPEEGLKFMVYLQKENIIDESGMPKERFSAEFPKEGPSILRIQQVVRGDSAAYFCASSPAQGAVMGTEAFFGQGTRLTVV.

The genes are TRBV28 and TRBJ2-1; 8 nucleotides align to TRBD2. CDR1 and CDR2 (germline): MDHEN, SYDVKM. Unmatched junction bases numbered 7, after V lost 6 bases and J lost 15 bases. The CDR3 totals 11 residues. The CDR3 sequence is CASSAKREWFF. In DNA form, the CDR3 reads TGTGCCAGCAGCGCCAAGCGGGAGTGGTTCTTC. Supplemented by reference TRBV28 and TRBJ2-1, the full variable domain reads DVKVTQSSRYLVKRTGEKVFLECVQDMDHENMFWYRQDPGLGLRLIYFSYDVKMKEKGDIPEGYSVSREKKERFSLILESASTNQTSMYLCASSAKREWFFGPGTRLTVL.

This clone was seen once. This rearrangement joins TRBV6-2 or TRBV6-3 to TRBJ2-7; the match to TRBD1 covers 10 bases. The CDR3 length is 13 residues. Germline CDR1 is MNHEY and CDR2 is SVGEGT. Losses at the gene ends were 6 bases for V and 7 bases for J; bases not matched to a gene: 6. The CDR3 region is CASSWPGQGEQYF. As DNA, the CDR3 is TGTGCCAGCAGCTGGCCGGGACAGGGGGAGCAGTACTTC.

The chain couples TRBV13 to TRBJ2-1; 16 nucleotides line up with TRBD2. The CDR3 spans 16 residues. Trimming cost V 5 bases and J 12 bases; bases outside gene matches: 10. In germline, CDR1 is PRHDT, CDR2 FYEKMQ (reference sequence). DNA of the CDR3: TGTGCCAGCAGCCGACCTGGAGGGACTAGCGGGAGGGGGCAGTTCTTC. Encoded protein: CASSRPGGTSGRGQFF.

This chain links TRBV6-5 with TRBJ2-1, with D possibly being TRBD2 (6 bases). The germline V gene has CDR1 MNHEY and CDR2 SVGAGI. The germline V and J ends were trimmed by 6 bases and 4 bases, with 13 bases remaining between them. The CDR3 consists of 14 residues. Written as DNA, the CDR3 is TGTGCCAGCAGGGAGCGACGGGAGTACAATGAGCAGTTCTTC. This codes for CASRERREYNEQFF.

The chain couples TRBV6-1 to TRBJ2-3; possibly TRBD1 for D (5 bases). Germline values: CDR1 MNHNS, CDR2 SASEGT. V lost 2 bases and J lost 1, with 13 bases in between. This CDR3 has 16 amino acids. CDR3 nucleotide sequence: TGTGCCAGCAGTGAAAGGGGCCAGCGCCGCACAGATACGCAGTATTTT. It yields the protein CASSERGQRRTDTQYF.

The rearrangement uses TRBV27 and TRBJ1-4; 8 bases fit TRBD1. Germline V gives CDR1 MNHEY, CDR2 SMNVEV (reference sequence). Germline trimming cut 4 bases from V and 0 bases from J; bases unmatched to any gene: 4. CDR3 length equals 16 residues. CDR3 nucleotide sequence: TGTGCCAGCAGTTACAGGGGGGGTGCAACTAATGAAAAACTGTTTTTT. This translates into CASSYRGGATNEKLFF.

The chain combines TRBV23-1 with TRBJ2-7, with D perhaps TRBD1 (6 bases). TRBV23-1 is reported as an ORF; its role is uncertain. Trimming cost V 1 base and J 12 bases, with 13 bases left between them. The CDR3 totals 12 residues. The CDR3 region has the DNA TGCGCCAGCAGTCAATGGCCCAGGGGAGCGTACGTC. Its protein is CASSQWPRGAYV.

This clone was seen just once. The V call is TRBV18, the J call TRBJ1-5; D not certain. Trimming cost V 4 bases and J 0 bases, with 7 bases left between them. From germline, CDR1 is KGHSH and CDR2 LQKENI. The CDR3 totals 14 residues. The CDR3 here is CASSRQNSNQPQHF. The DNA of the CDR3 is TGTGCCAGCTCACGGCAGAATAGCAATCAGCCCCAGCATTTT.

The rearrangement uses TRBV6-2 or TRBV6-3 and TRBJ2-3; 12 positions agree with TRBD2. The V gene's germline CDR1 is MNHEY and CDR2 SVGEGT. This CDR3 is built from 16 residues. With V trimmed by 5 bases and J by 4 bases, 7 bases remained unmatched. CDR3 residues: CASSPQTSGSADTQYF. The CDR3, as DNA: TGTGCCAGCAGTCCACAGACTAGCGGGAGCGCAGATACGCAGTATTTT.

The rearrangement links TRBV4-1 to TRBJ1-6; D gene ambiguous. Germline V gene lookup returns CDR1 MGHRA and CDR2 YSYEKL. The CDR3 spans 14 residues. The V gene lost 0 bases and the J gene lost 9 bases, with 9 bases spanning the gap. The CDR3 spells CASSQEAGGSPLHF. CDR3 nucleotides: TGCGCCAGCAGCCAAGAGGCGGGCGGTTCACCCCTCCACTTT.

The CDR3 loop reads CASSPGTSPADTQYF. The DNA of the CDR3 is TGTGCCAGCAGCCCCGGGACTAGCCCGGCAGATACGCAGTATTTT. This sequence joins TRBV5-4 and TRBJ2-3; 9 bases match TRBD2. This CDR3 contains 15 residues. Per the germline V gene, CDR1 is SGHNT and CDR2 is YYREEE (reference sequence). The V and J ends lost 4 bases and 4 bases, in that order; junction bases with no gene match: 7.